This T cell receptor beta chain was found in a study of blood T cell repertoires in COVID-19 (dated by TCRdb to 2020 to 2022). Regarding the study in general: Samples from collaborators originated in the United States, Italy and Spain and spanned both the acute and convalescent phases of COVID-19. Nearly every sample came with metadata listing a de-identified subject ID, COVID-19 status, age in years and sex. The repertoires were released in a freely available public database meant as a resource for research on the immune response to SARS-CoV-2. The material from the prospective study consisted of cDNA or gDNA derived from T cells, B-cell-depleted T cells, or PBMCs. Where HLA class I and class II types were available, the types were taken from metadata supplied by the sample provider, not from assay-based typing. Samples were obtained from the ongoing ImmuneRACE study (first 160 participants) and from over a thousand subjects provided by 6 global collaborators. The dataset comprised deeply sampled blood TCRbeta repertoires from subjects exposed to, actively infected with, or recovered from COVID-19. General conclusions and limits of the study: Clinical and demographic metadata were provided uncurated, with the amount varying by source and participant.

CDR1 and CDR2 (SGHTS, YDEGEE) derive from the germline V gene. The CDR3, from cysteine to phenylalanine, totals 17 residues. Only CDR3 DNA is held: 51 bases, read in frame from base 1. Clipping removes 1 base from V and 2 bases from J, with 10 as the unmatched junction base count. Each collaborating institution followed its own protocols to collect whole blood in K2EDTA tubes. Collaborator samples were shipped for TCRbeta analysis as frozen whole blood, isolated PBMCs, or DNA extracted from either sample type. Details on this clone: The target of this receptor is not known. It has no much larger one-base neighbor in the sample; base qualities were not kept.

TCRbeta CDR3 regions were amplified from genomic DNA using the immunoSEQ Assay, a bias-controlled multiplex PCR. The authors' analysis ran thus. Within the assay, amplification of reference gene primers was used to estimate how many nucleated cells each sample contained. To quantify the absolute abundance of each unique TCRbeta CDR3 rearrangement, sequence reads were collapsed and filtered. For each sample, productive Simpson clonality was calculated as the square root of Simpson's diversity index across productive rearrangements. Imported from immuneACCESS, the table was reduced by TCRdb to in-frame sequences with V and J called. These copies leave out some clones; in studies compared against another copy, an unresolved V gene accounts for under half, and the cause of the remainder is not known. That table gives V, J and clone size, and the DNA gave D and trimming. Across this sample there are roughly 200,000 clones, with about 85% seen only once. The leading ten clones occupy approximately 8.9% of the sample.

This clonotype was obtained from a woman in her sixties with acute or convalescent COVID-19. Sequenced material: peripheral blood. The chain uses TRBV5-8 and TRBJ2-7; 9 bases in the middle match TRBD2. The DNA sequence is as follows: TGTGCCAGCAGCTTGCTAGCTAGCGGGACAAAACCCTACGAGCAGTACTTC. The translation is CASSLLASGTKPYEQYF.